This T cell receptor (beta chain) was identified during a study of T cell repertoires in cytomegalovirus infection. Overall study: Shared public TCR beta signatures pointed to both CMV infection and a matching HLA type.

CDR1 is SGHTA and CDR2 is FQGNSA in the germline V gene. The V and J ends lost 1 base and 4 bases, in that order; junction bases with no gene match: 4. The CDR3 contains 15 residues. A remark on this clonotype: The antigen is undetermined.

TCRdb re-derived calls from the reads in MiXCR, one entry per CDR3 protein. The sample includes hundreds of thousands of distinct CDR3 sequences, roughly 46% of them seen just once. J is TRBJ2-7 and V is TRBV7-2, with 10 bases fitting TRBD2. The sequence derives from a human donor in good health (CMV status not recorded). Some clones in this sample may be carry-over from other donors' samples. The input for sequencing was cultured PBMCs, taken from culture after CMV antigen stimulation. The CDR3 DNA follows: TGTGCCAGCAGCTTAGAGTCTAGCGGGAGTTACGAGCAGTACTTC. It encodes CASSLESSGSYEQYF.